This T cell receptor (beta chain) was captured in a study of cytomegalovirus exposure and HLA in healthy donors (dated by TCRdb to about 2017). Background on the whole study: In an earlier analysis of around 540 of the donors, around 300 Gb of sequence data and approximately 100 million unique TCR beta sequences from about 180 million T cells were reported. Along with the approximately 650-subject first cohort, a separate validation cohort of over 90 different subjects was used. The T cell repertoires of several hundred subjects were profiled by immunosequencing and related to cytomegalovirus serostatus. Every discovery cohort repertoire had been produced on one sequencing platform. The study combined high-throughput TCR immunosequencing, statistical association of individual TCRs with disease status, and machine learning to predict cytomegalovirus infection status. A later analysis re-analyzed previously published TCR beta repertoires from roughly 690 donors and added high-resolution HLA genotyping to study TCR occurrence patterns. Genome-wide SNP genotypes for about three fifths of the roughly 700 donors were used in a later genetic analysis, which treated that subset as a discovery cohort. Of the roughly 390 genotyped donors, about 80% fell in the genetic ancestry cluster associated with self-reported Caucasian donors. The number of donors typed differed by locus, with roughly 620-630 for A, B, C, DRB1 and DQB1, 522 for DQA1, under 610 for DPA1, and around 430 for DPB1. Donor age, sex, ethnicity and CMV serostatus were compiled together with the repertoire data. About 330 gigabases of sequencing data and around 85 million unique TCR sequences made up an early release that covered approximately 620 HLA-typed donors. Class I and class II HLA loci were covered by the typing at four-digit resolution. Across roughly 420 genotyped donors of the cohort, an average of approximately 200,000 unique TCR beta nucleotide sequences per donor were sequenced, and 15% to 20% of those sequences were non-productive. The study aimed to test whether signatures of past pathogen exposure could be identified by cataloging public T cell receptors. The later analysis used no new phenotypic data to find candidate immune exposures, relying instead on TCR beta sequences and their occurrence across donors. Roughly 5 DR-DQ haplotypes were handled as single units for association and clustering, since linkage in the cohort was strong. An earlier analysis of fewer than 750 of the donors used high-throughput TCR beta sequencing to judge whether each TCR beta V gene segment behaved as functional or pseudogenic.

V is reduced by 2 bases and J by 3 bases, leaving a spacing of 9 bases between them. Via the germline V gene, CDR1 is SGHRS and CDR2 YFSETQ. The CDR3, from cysteine to phenylalanine, totals 14 residues. CDR3 DNA is the only sequence kept; it has 42 bases, read in frame from the first base. On the study overall, not on this receptor specifically: Correlated functional status among segregating V segments might reflect linkage disequilibrium, but an unknown experimental factor could not be ruled out. Sequencing depth was assumed to be roughly uniform across donors in the presence/absence analyses, though that assumption may not hold. For the cohort, immune exposure information was limited to CMV serostatus. Compared with equally common non-associated chains, HLA-associated TCR beta chains in a later analysis were more clonally expanded and had lower generation probabilities. A later analysis associated 15,000 or so TCR beta sequences with specific HLA alleles at a false discovery rate of 0.05. A group of highly shared sequence variants was considered likely to be a technical artifact of the sequencing pipeline. When HLA alleles, especially DR and DQ, strongly co-occurred, TCR associations were difficult to assign to individual alleles. Because HLA typing was missing for some donors at each locus, association tests included only the typed subset. V-gene and J-gene trimming of TCR beta chains was associated with a missense DCLRE1C variant in a later genetic analysis, and the association was replicated in an independent cohort. In a later analysis, the rate of TCR association differed among HLA loci, with DRB1 alleles having the most associated TCRs and HLA-C alleles having the fewest. The study listed 150 to 200 TCR beta chains as associated with cytomegalovirus. According to a later genetic analysis, donors in an Asian-associated ancestry cluster had fewer N-insertions in productive TCRs than the approximately 670-donor mean. Broadly in line with IMGT annotations, most TCR beta V segments showed up in productive rearrangements about 90% or about 30% of the time in an earlier analysis of 587 of the donors. In a later analysis, most CMV-associated TCR beta chains were found to appear HLA-restricted, with HLA associations seemingly driven largely by CMV exposure. Three of the identified cytomegalovirus-associated TCR beta chains were confirmed in vitro to be specific for cytomegalovirus antigens. Because the 87-base-pair reads could not distinguish some IMGT-functional V segments, including TRBV6-2 and TRBV6-3, those segments were excluded. In a later analysis, several top co-occurrence clusters were reported to appear linked to parvovirus B19, influenza, CMV and Epstein-Barr virus. A further reported finding was that TCR beta sequences accurately predicted the HLA-A and HLA-B alleles for most subjects in the first cohort. Because counts were too low, roughly 18 rarely observed V segments, including chromosome 9 orphons, were left out of the earlier analysis of roughly 600 of the donors. The cohort was sequenced for TCR beta chains only, and without alpha or paired-chain data the features that could be detected were limited. While some public TCRs were present in many individuals, most TCR sequences turned up only very rarely across donors. According to the authors, the approach could potentially be generalized to other disease states and immunological phenotypes. The classifier was reported to diagnose cytomegalovirus status with high specificity and sensitivity in both the original and validation cohorts.

The library was produced with the immunoSEQ multiplex PCR assay. The multiplex PCR relied on a mix of 60 forward primers for TCR Vbeta segments and 13 reverse primers for TCR Jbeta segments. A multiplex PCR assay on genomic DNA amplified the CDR3 region of rearranged TCR beta genes. On the Illumina HiSeq System, the amplified TCR beta libraries were sequenced as 87-base-pair reads. Under the source paper's analysis protocol: Across the 500 to 700 repertoires, a later analysis counted tens of millions of unique TCR beta chains, roughly 11 million of which were shared by at least two donors. Raw reads were error-corrected and collapsed into unique sequences with a nearest-neighbor algorithm that merged closely related sequences to remove PCR and sequencing errors. To assign V, D and J gene segments, CDR3 sequences were aligned to IMGT reference sequences. For a sequence to be retained, a match of at least six nucleotides to both a V gene segment and a J gene segment was required. Rearrangements were called productive when the CDR3 lacked stop codons and stayed in frame with V and J; all others were non-productive. Following IMGT convention, CDR3 was defined as the stretch from the second conserved V-encoded cysteine up to the conserved J-encoded phenylalanine. The earlier analysis of about 590 of the donors excluded sequences that lacked an unambiguous match to a single V gene segment. An earlier analysis of several hundred of the donors called V segments functional above 56.7% productive rearrangements and segregating when the between-donor standard deviation exceeded 5%. A statistical classification framework was built to diagnose cytomegalovirus status from the catalog of TCR beta chain sequences. A later analysis assigned V and J genes by comparing TCR nucleotide sequences with IMGT/GENE-DB human TR gene sequences. A later analysis assigned CDR3 sequences and most-parsimonious VDJ recombination scenarios with the TCRdist pipeline. In a later analysis, each TCR beta chain was defined by its CDR3 amino acid sequence together with its V-gene family, and reads without a unique V-gene family were excluded. In a later analysis, approximately 640 highly shared, low-generation-probability nucleotide sequences were removed to address suspected cross-contamination and a sequencing artifact. In a later analysis, a clonal expansion index for each public chain was calculated from normalized within-repertoire ranks of inferred template counts. A later analysis computed generation probabilities with a VDJ recombination model fitted to out-of-frame rearrangements, and checked the results against IGoR. Hypergeometric tests were used in a later analysis to score TCR-TCR, TCR-HLA and TCR-CMV co-occurrence, with a repertoire-size bias correction applied to the TCR pairs. In a later analysis, false discovery rates were estimated by permuting HLA or CMV assignments 20 times. In a later analysis, co-occurring TCRs were grouped with DBSCAN, and TCRdist sequence similarity was added when clustering was performed within HLA-allele-positive subsets. Co-occurrence clustering excluded repertoires with fewer than 30,000 or more than 120,000 public chains, plus five with anomalous nucleotide sharing. TCRdb retrieved this table from immuneACCESS and kept in-frame rearrangements only. Not all clones are present; in checked studies, unresolved V genes account for under half, and no reason is known for the remainder. The V and J calls and clone size are taken from that table; D and trimming were inferred from the DNA. The sample includes over 80,000 clones, with under 85% observed a single time. Roughly 14% of the sample lies in the top ten.

The cohort was made up of approximately 670 healthy bone marrow donors. At the time of sampling, every cohort member was nominally healthy, though immune exposures that went unrecorded were likely present. The donor was CMV seropositive and belonged to the group of 270 or so seropositive cohort members. Each donor provided a peripheral blood sample, and peripheral blood mononuclear cells were used for TCR beta sequencing. Genomic DNA was extracted from the blood cell samples with the Qiagen DNeasy Blood Extraction Kit. Concerning this clone itself: The antigen it binds to is not known. Base qualities are missing; no much larger clone stands one base away.

Sequencing used PBMCs. Recombination linked TRBV5-1 to TRBJ1-3; there is no confident call for the D gene. This TCR came from an older woman in good health and CMV-seropositive. The DNA reads as follows: TGCGCCAGCAGCTTAGGCGGGTTTGGAAACACCATATATTTT. This sequence encodes CASSLGGFGNTIYF. Supplemented by the reference TRBV5-1 and TRBJ1-3 proteins around the CDR3, the complete variable domain is KAGVTQTPRYLIKTRGQQVTLSCSPISGHRSVSWYQQTPGQGLQFLFEYFSETQRNKGNFPGRFSGRQFSNSRSEMNVSTLELGDSALYLCASSLGGFGNTIYFGEGSWLTVV.